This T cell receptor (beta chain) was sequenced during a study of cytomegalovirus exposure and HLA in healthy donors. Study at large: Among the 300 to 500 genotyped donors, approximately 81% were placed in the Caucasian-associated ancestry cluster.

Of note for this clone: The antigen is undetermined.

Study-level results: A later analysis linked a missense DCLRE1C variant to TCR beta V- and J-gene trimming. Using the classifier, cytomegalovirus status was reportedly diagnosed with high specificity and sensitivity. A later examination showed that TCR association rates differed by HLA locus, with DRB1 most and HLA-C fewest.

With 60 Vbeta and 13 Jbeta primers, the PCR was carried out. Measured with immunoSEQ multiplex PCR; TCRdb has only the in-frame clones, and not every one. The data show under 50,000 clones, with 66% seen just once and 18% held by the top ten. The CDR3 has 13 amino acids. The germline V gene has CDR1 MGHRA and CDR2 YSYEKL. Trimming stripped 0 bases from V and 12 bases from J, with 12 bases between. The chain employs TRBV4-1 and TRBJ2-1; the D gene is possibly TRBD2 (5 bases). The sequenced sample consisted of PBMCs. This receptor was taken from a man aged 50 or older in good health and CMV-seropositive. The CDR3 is CASSQDRGRGQFF. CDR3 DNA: TGCGCCAGCAGCCAAGATCGAGGCCGGGGGCAGTTCTTC.